One and the same sample provided the 20 T cell receptor beta chains below, sequenced in a study of OX40 agonist ivuxolimab in advanced cancers. Assay: immunoSEQ multiplex PCR; the TCRdb copy retains only in-frame clones and omits some. The sample lists about 35,000 clones; roughly three quarters were seen once. Material: CD4+ or CD8+ T cells sorted from blood, obtained in a trial of the OX40 agonist ivuxolimab. The origin of the receptors is an adult with an advanced solid tumor such as melanoma, head and neck, liver or kidney cancer.

J is TRBJ1-2 and V is TRBV2, with 7 bases that match TRBD1. This CDR3 comprises 18 residues. With V trimmed by 4 bases and J by 5 bases, 19 bases remained unmatched. Looked up from germline, CDR1 is SNHLY and CDR2 is FYNNEI. CDR3 sequence: CASSVPRQGRVLVYGYTF. The CDR3 region has the DNA TGTGCCAGCAGTGTGCCGAGACAGGGCAGAGTACTCGTTTATGGCTACACCTTC.

There are a few counts of this clone. V is TRBV7-9 and J is TRBJ1-6; TRBD1 matches at 8 bases. The CDR3 contains 16 residues. Trimming cost V 5 bases and J 4 bases; bases outside gene matches: 7. Germline loops: CDR1 SEHNR, CDR2 FQNEAQ (reference sequence). The CDR3 reads CASSTITGGYNSPLHF. The CDR3 DNA reads TGTGCCAGCAGCACGATTACAGGGGGTTATAATTCACCCCTCCACTTT.

The V gene is TRBV5-6, the J gene TRBJ1-1; D unresolved. V lost 2 bases and J 1 base, leaving 6 bases between the germline ends. Germline V gene lookup returns CDR1 SGHDT and CDR2 YYEEEE. The CDR3 runs 13 residues. The CDR3: CASSFQANTEAFF. The CDR3 region has the DNA TGTGCCAGCAGCTTTCAGGCGAACACTGAAGCTTTCTTT.

The chain is built from TRBV19 and TRBJ1-5, with D maybe TRBD1 (6 bases). Trimming took 10 bases from V and 1 from J, leaving 17 bases between them. The CDR3 sequence is 15 residues long. CDR1 and CDR2 from the germline V gene are LNHDA and SQIVND (reference sequence). The CDR3 coding sequence is TGTGCCACCTCCCTCGGGGGGGCAAGCAATCAGCCCCAGCATTTT. Its protein product is CATSLGGASNQPQHF. The entire variable domain, with the rest obtained from reference TRBV19 and TRBJ1-5, is as follows: DGGITQSPKYLFRKEGQNVTLSCEQNLNHDAMYWYRQDPGQGLRLIYYSQIVNDFQKGDIAEGYSVSREKKESFPLTVTSAQKNPTAFYLCATSLGGASNQPQHFGDGTRLSIL.

The chain couples TRBV6-1 to TRBJ2-7; D unclear. Per the germline V gene, CDR1 is MNHNS and CDR2 is SASEGT. The CDR3 runs to 13 residues. The V end was cut by 5 bases, the J end by 2 bases, with 10 bases between. The CDR3 loop is CASSPQTPYEQYF. The CDR3 bases are TGTGCCAGCAGTCCACAGACACCCTACGAGCAGTACTTC.

This chain connects TRBV19 to TRBJ2-5, with D unclear. Trimming removed 4 bases from V and 0 bases from J, with 9 bases in between. From germline, CDR1 is LNHDA and CDR2 SQIVND (reference sequence). The CDR3 consists of 14 residues. This chain's CDR3 is CASSTNSNQETQYF. CDR3 nucleotides: TGTGCCAGTAGTACCAATTCCAACCAAGAGACCCAGTACTTC.

The chain uses TRBV5-1 and TRBJ1-1; no clear D gene. V lost 6 bases, J lost 1 base, and 10 bases lay in between. The V gene's germline CDR1 is SGHRS and CDR2 YFSETQ. The CDR3 spans 13 residues. CDR3 in amino acids: CASTVTPNTEAFF. CDR3 coding DNA: TGCGCCAGCACGGTGACACCGAACACTGAAGCTTTCTTT.

The J gene is TRBJ2-2, the V gene TRBV7-9, with 7 bases aligning to TRBD1. The junction had 9 bases not matched to a gene; V was cut back by 5 bases and J by 3 bases. CDR3 length equals 16 residues. Germline V gene data show CDR1 as SEHNR and CDR2 as FQNEAQ (reference sequence). CDR3 in amino acids: CASSPEGAGYTGELFF. Written as DNA, the CDR3 is TGTGCCAGCAGCCCCGAGGGGGCAGGATACACCGGGGAGCTGTTTTTT. Using reference TRBV7-9 and TRBJ2-2 for the parts outside the CDR3, the full variable domain is DTGVSQNPRHKITKRGQNVTFRCDPISEHNRLYWYRQTLGQGPEFLTYFQNEAQLEKSRLLSDRFSAERPKGSFSTLEIQRTEQGDSAMYLCASSPEGAGYTGELFFGEGSRLTVL.

This rearrangement joins TRBV11-2 to TRBJ2-3; tentative D call: TRBD1 (6 bases). Germline CDR1 is SGHAT and CDR2 is FQNNGV. This CDR3 comprises 13 residues. Trimming removed 6 bases at V and 3 bases at J, with 10 bases between. CDR3 sequence reads: CASRKGETDTQYF. The CDR3 nucleotides read TGTGCCAGCAGGAAGGGGGAGACAGATACGCAGTATTTT. The full variable domain, its missing parts supplied by reference TRBV11-2 and TRBJ2-3, is EAGVAQSPRYKIIEKRQSVAFWCNPISGHATLYWYQQILGQGPKLLIQFQNNGVVDDSQLPKDRFSAERLKGVDSTLKIQPAKLEDSAVYLCASRKGETDTQYFGPGTRLTVL.

CDR3 loop: CASFTSGGADTQYF. CDR3 in DNA: TGCGCCAGCTTTACTAGCGGGGGTGCAGATACGCAGTATTTT. The gene calls are TRBV10-2 and TRBJ2-3; 11 bases are shared with TRBD2. The trim removed 8 bases at V and 4 bases at J, leaving 5 bases unmatched. The germline CDR1 and CDR2 sequences are WSHSY and SAAADI. CDR3 length: 14 residues.

This chain links TRBV5-1 with TRBJ2-1; D uncertain. Germline V lookup: CDR1 SGHRS, CDR2 YFSETQ. The ends were cut back, 0 bases at V and 6 bases at J, with 10 bases in the middle. The CDR3 is 14 amino acids. CDR3: CASSLVTLGNEQFF. CDR3 nucleotide sequence: TGCGCCAGCAGCTTGGTAACCCTAGGCAATGAGCAGTTCTTC.

The table lists this clone with a few counts. V gene TRBV9 combines with J gene TRBJ2-3; the D gene is possibly TRBD2 (5 bases). Per the germline V gene, CDR1 is SGDLS and CDR2 is YYNGEE. V was pared by 4 bases and J by 1 base, with 7 bases between. The CDR3 runs 13 residues. The CDR3 region has the DNA TGTGCCAGCAGCTTCGGGGGCACAGATACGCAGTATTTT. Encoded protein: CASSFGGTDTQYF.

This chain uses TRBV7-2 with TRBJ2-7; 8 bases match TRBD2. The CDR3 covers 14 residues. The V gene's germline CDR1 is SGHTA and CDR2 FQGNSA. V lost 0 bases, J lost 4 bases, and 2 bases stayed unmatched. Here the CDR3 reads CASSLATGGYEQYF. DNA of the CDR3: TGTGCCAGCAGCTTAGCTACGGGAGGGTACGAGCAGTACTTC.

The J gene is TRBJ1-5, the V gene TRBV6-5, with D uncertain. V was pared by 2 bases and J by 4 bases, with 9 bases between. This CDR3 contains 14 residues. Germline CDR1 reads MNHEY; CDR2 reads SVGAGI. CDR3 DNA sequence: TGTGCCAGCAGTTACCGGTTTTCAAATCAGCCCCAGCATTTT. Translating gives CASSYRFSNQPQHF.

The rearrangement joins TRBV5-4 to TRBJ2-7, with a possible D match to TRBD1 (6 bases). This CDR3 region has 13 residues. The germline CDR1 and CDR2 sequences are SGHNT and YYREEE (reference sequence). V was cut by 7 bases and J by 1 base, with 12 bases left in between. The chain's CDR3 is CASGHRDSYEQYF. CDR3 in DNA: TGTGCCAGCGGCCACAGGGATTCCTACGAGCAGTACTTC.

The J gene is TRBJ2-7, the V gene TRBV11-2; TRBD1 matches 9 bases. V was clipped by 3 bases and J by 2 bases; unmatched bases: 2. Germline-derived CDR1 and CDR2 are SGHAT and FQNNGV. The length of the CDR3 is 14 residues. CDR3 bases: TGTGCCAGCAGCTTTGGGACAGGGACCTACGAGCAGTACTTC. It is translated as CASSFGTGTYEQYF.

The V and J genes are TRBV6-1 and TRBJ2-1, with 9 bases matching TRBD1. CDR3 length: 15 residues. The ends lost 8 bases at V and 7 bases at J; junction bases unmatched: 12. In germline, CDR1 is MNHNS, CDR2 SASEGT. The CDR3 nucleotides read TGTGCCAGCGTTGGGTACGGACAGGGGTTGAATGAGCAGTTCTTC. It translates to CASVGYGQGLNEQFF.

The rearrangement joins TRBV28 to TRBJ1-5; D possibly corresponds to TRBD1 (6 bases). The CDR3 contains 14 residues. V was trimmed by 3 bases and J by 6 bases, leaving 12 bases between them. Germline values: CDR1 MDHEN, CDR2 SYDVKM. The CDR3 DNA reads TGTGCCAGCAGTTTTGACGGAGGGGGTCAGCCCCAGCATTTT. Translated: CASSFDGGGQPQHF.

J is TRBJ2-5 and V is TRBV29-1; TRBD2 matches at 8 bases. Germline V lookup: CDR1 SQVTM, CDR2 ANQGSEA. Unmatched junction bases numbered 24, after V lost 6 bases and J lost 3 bases. The CDR3 covers 19 residues. CDR3 in DNA: TGCAGCGTCCCGGACCCCGGGACTAGTTTCGGATTGCCGGAAGAGACCCAGTACTTC. This gives the protein CSVPDPGTSFGLPEETQYF.

J is TRBJ2-7 and V is TRBV5-1; the D is unclear. Germline V gene data show CDR1 as SGHRS and CDR2 as YFSETQ. Between the trimmed V and J ends, which lost 0 bases and 2 bases, there was a span of 9 bases. This CDR3 comprises 14 residues. CDR3 in amino acids: CASSLGGGTYEQYF. The CDR3 bases are TGCGCCAGCAGCTTGGGAGGCGGTACCTACGAGCAGTACTTC.